Listed below are T cell receptor beta chains from one sample, sequenced in a study of blood T cell repertoires in COVID-19. Generated by immunoSEQ multiplex PCR, the TCRdb table keeps only in-frame clones and is missing some. Altogether about 140,000 clones are present, approximately 81% being singletons, with the ten largest covering 4.5% to 7%. The specimen was PBMCs or T cells enriched from blood (not recorded which). The receptors here all came from a man in his forties with acute COVID-19. CDR3s include the opening cysteine and the closing phenylalanine or tryptophan. Fields, in order: clone size, CDR3 length, V gene, D gene, J gene, CDR3 DNA, CDR3 protein. A D gene is named only where the DNA matches it firmly. Size tells how often a clone was seen (once, few, many) or the class of an expanded clone, and some rows leave it out.

>-|16|TRBV30|-|TRBJ1-5
TGTGCCTGGAGTGCGGGGGGGCTGAGTAGCAATCAGCCCCAGCATTTT
CAWSAGGLSSNQPQHF
>-|16|TRBV5-1|-|TRBJ2-2
TGCGCCAGCAGCTCAAGAGACAGCAGATACACCGGGGAGCTGTTTTTT
CASSSRDSRYTGELFF
>-|11|TRBV2|-|TRBJ1-2
TGTGCCAGAACAGCCTATGATGGCTACACCTTC
CARTAYDGYTF
>-|14|TRBV9|-|TRBJ2-5
TGTGCCAGCAGCGTAGGGAGGTGGCAAGAGACCCAGTACTTC
CASSVGRWQETQYF
>-|13|TRBV27|-|TRBJ1-2
TGTGCCAGCGGATACGGGGGTCAGGGTGGCTACACCTTC
CASGYGGQGGYTF
>-|14|TRBV4-3|-|TRBJ1-1
TGCGCCAGCAGCCAAGAAGGGACATTCACTGAAGCTTTCTTT
CASSQEGTFTEAFF
>-|16|TRBV5-1|-|TRBJ2-1
TGCGCCAGCAGCTTGGCCTCGGGACAACGATACAATGAGCAGTTCTTC
CASSLASGQRYNEQFF
>-|16|TRBV10-3|-|TRBJ1-6
TGTGCCATCAGTGAGTCCCCGGGGCGGACTAATTCACCCTTCCACTTT
CAISESPGRTNSPFHF
>-|14|TRBV4-2|TRBD1|TRBJ2-5
TGTGCCAGCAGCCTAGGGACAGTACAAGAGACCCAGTACTTC
CASSLGTVQETQYF
>once|15|TRBV27|-|TRBJ1-2
TGTGCCAGCAAGTCCGGGACTCCGAAGGGCTATGGCTACACCTTC
CASKSGTPKGYGYTF
>-|15|TRBV11-2|-|TRBJ1-4
TGTGCCAGCAGCTTAAGTGCCGGGTCCCGAGAAAAACTGTTTTTT
CASSLSAGSREKLFF
>-|13|TRBV5-1|-|TRBJ2-3
TGCGCCAGCAGCCCAAGACCCGGGGATACGCAGTATTTT
CASSPRPGDTQYF
>-|16|TRBV28|-|TRBJ1-3
TGTGCCAGCAGTTTAACTCCACGGAGCTCTGGAAACACCATATATTTT
CASSLTPRSSGNTIYF
>-|13|TRBV30|TRBD1|TRBJ1-1
TGTGCCGGGACAGGGGGCTGGTCCACTGAAGCTTTCTTT
CAGTGGWSTEAFF
>-|15|TRBV4-2|TRBD1|TRBJ1-1
TGTGCCAGCAGCCGAACAGGGGGTATGAACACTGAAGCTTTCTTT
CASSRTGGMNTEAFF
>few|14|TRBV28|-|TRBJ2-1
TGTGCCAGCAGTTCATTCCAGGGAAACAATGAGCAGTTCTTC
CASSSFQGNNEQFF
>-|15|TRBV5-4|TRBD2|TRBJ2-1
TGTGCCAGCAGCTCCGGGACTAGCGGGGGAAAGGGGCAGTTCTTC
CASSSGTSGGKGQFF
>once|15|TRBV14|TRBD2|TRBJ2-1
TGTGCCAGCAGCCTAAATAGCGGGAGCATCGATGAGCAGTTCTTC
CASSLNSGSIDEQFF
>-|16|TRBV5-6|TRBD2|TRBJ2-5
TGTGCCAGCAGCTTGAGTCTAGCGGGAGTCCAAGAGACCCAGTACTTC
CASSLSLAGVQETQYF
>once|11|TRBV6-2/TRBV6-3|-|TRBJ2-1
TGTGCCAGCAGTCTGGGGGGTGAGCAGTTCTTC
CASSLGGEQFF
>-|15|TRBV9|-|TRBJ2-1
TGTGCCAGCAGCGCTGGGGCTAGCGAGTACAATGAGCAGTTCTTC
CASSAGASEYNEQFF
>-|16|TRBV5-1|TRBD2|TRBJ2-3
TGCGCCAGCAGCTCGGGACTAGCGGGAGGCACAGATACGCAGTATTTT
CASSSGLAGGTDTQYF
>-|15|TRBV30|-|TRBJ1-3
TGTGCCTGGAGTGTACGAGTAGAACCTGGAAACACCATATATTTT
CAWSVRVEPGNTIYF
>-|15|TRBV6-5|TRBD2|TRBJ2-7
TGTGCCAGCAGTTACCTAGCGGGGGGCTCCTACGAGCAGTACTTC
CASSYLAGGSYEQYF
>-|18|TRBV4-2|-|TRBJ1-2
TGTGCCAGCAGCCAAGAGGGGGCCAGAGTCGATCGGATTTATGGCTACACCTTC
CASSQEGARVDRIYGYTF
>once|16|TRBV6-5|TRBD1|TRBJ1-5
TGTGCCAGCAGTTCTCTGACAGGGGGCGGCAATCAGCCCCAGCATTTT
CASSSLTGGGNQPQHF
>-|12|TRBV3-1/TRBV3-2|-|TRBJ1-2
TGTGCCAGCAGCGATACAGTCTATGGCTACACCTTC
CASSDTVYGYTF
>once|17|TRBV24-1|TRBD1|TRBJ2-2
TGTGCCACCAGTGATTATTCCGGGACAGTGAACACCGGGGAGCTGTTTTTT
CATSDYSGTVNTGELFF
>-|16|TRBV5-5|-|TRBJ1-3
TGTGCCAGCAGCGGCCGCTTAGGGGCAAGTGGAAACACCATATATTTT
CASSGRLGASGNTIYF
>-|15|TRBV7-9|TRBD2|TRBJ2-7
TGTGCCAGCAGTAGCGGGGCCCTGGACTCCTACGAGCAGTACTTC
CASSSGALDSYEQYF
>-|15|TRBV5-4|-|TRBJ1-1
TGTGCCAGCAGACCTGGAACAGGGATGAACACTGAAGCTTTCTTT
CASRPGTGMNTEAFF
>-|16|TRBV6-2/TRBV6-3|TRBD2|TRBJ2-7
TGTGCCAGCAGTTATGGACTAGCGGGAAGCTCCTACGAGCAGTACTTC
CASSYGLAGSSYEQYF
>few|17|TRBV7-2|-|TRBJ2-6
TGTGCCAGCAGTTCCGGGACACGAGGACCTGGGGCCAACGTCCTGACTTTC
CASSSGTRGPGANVLTF
>-|13|TRBV12-3/TRBV12-4|-|TRBJ1-6
TGTGCCAGCAGTTTAGGTCTTAATTCACCCCTCCACTTT
CASSLGLNSPLHF
>-|16|TRBV19|-|TRBJ1-2
TGTGCCAGTAGTCCCCAAGGAGGGGAAAGTCTCTATGGCTACACCTTC
CASSPQGGESLYGYTF
>-|15|TRBV24-1|TRBD1|TRBJ2-1
TGTGCCACCAGCGTCCGGGGACAGGGTATGGGTGAGCAGTTCTTC
CATSVRGQGMGEQFF
>-|16|TRBV27|TRBD1|TRBJ2-7
TGTGCCAGCAGTCCCCACTGGCGAGGACAGGGCTACGAGCAGTACTTC
CASSPHWRGQGYEQYF
>-|18|TRBV7-2|TRBD2|TRBJ2-1
TGTGCCAGCAGCTTAGAATATGCTAGCGGGGGGGTCGGGAATGAGCAGTTCTTC
CASSLEYASGGVGNEQFF
>-|13|TRBV25-1|-|TRBJ1-1
TGTGCCAGCAGGGCCCCTACAGGATTTGAAGCTTTCTTT
CASRAPTGFEAFF
>-|12|TRBV28|-|TRBJ1-1
TGTGCCACCACCGAGGGTAACACTGAAGCTTTCTTT
CATTEGNTEAFF
>-|16|TRBV10-3|TRBD1|TRBJ2-7
TGTGCCATCAGTGATCCTATACAGGGGCGTCCCGACGAGCAGTACTTC
CAISDPIQGRPDEQYF
>-|13|TRBV2|-|TRBJ1-1
TGTGCCAGCCGGTCCGGACATAACACTGAAGCTTTCTTT
CASRSGHNTEAFF
>-|14|TRBV27|-|TRBJ2-7
TGTGCCAGCAGTGGACTCAGGGGAACCCACGAGCAGTACTTC
CASSGLRGTHEQYF
>-|16|TRBV28|TRBD1|TRBJ2-6
TGTGCCAGCAGTGGAGCGGACAGGGAAGGGGCCAACGTCCTGACTTTC
CASSGADREGANVLTF
>-|16|TRBV7-2|-|TRBJ2-7
TGTGCCAGCAGCCCTGGCAGAGGTTCTGGCGGGTACGAGCAGTACTTC
CASSPGRGSGGYEQYF
>-|19|TRBV5-3|TRBD2|TRBJ2-7
TGTGCCAGAAGCCGAATGGGACTAGCGGGAGATACTTGGGACTACGAGCAGTACTTC
CARSRMGLAGDTWDYEQYF
>-|14|TRBV5-4|TRBD1|TRBJ2-5
TGTGCCAGCAGCTTGGTAGGGGGCGCAGAGACCCAGTACTTC
CASSLVGGAETQYF
>few|15|TRBV5-6|TRBD2|TRBJ2-1
TGTGCCAGCAGCTTGGGCCTAGCGGGAGAAGACGAGCAGTTCTTC
CASSLGLAGEDEQFF